Listed below are T cell receptor beta chains from one sample, sequenced in a study of graft-versus-host responses after intestinal transplantation. Produced via immunoSEQ multiplex PCR; TCRdb's table is partial and in-frame only. Of 100,000 to 140,000 clones listed, roughly 90% were seen once; the top ten hold around 0.76%. The antigens for these receptors are not known. The sequenced sample was unstimulated CD4+ T cells sorted from spleen or lymph node cells, obtained before transplant. Receptors originate from a human donor who was the organ donor for an intestinal transplant. The CDR3 runs from the conserved cysteine through the conserved F or W. A D gene is named only where the DNA matches it firmly. Not all rows give a size; the values are once, few, many and, for expanded clones, a class.

j_call,v_call,clone_size,d_call,cdr3_aa,cdr3_nt
TRBJ1-2,TRBV15,.,TRBD1,CATSKPGTAQSGYTF,TGTGCCACCAGCAAACCCGGGACAGCACAGAGTGGCTACACCTTC
TRBJ2-5,TRBV15,once,TRBD1,CATSRDRGRETQYF,TGTGCCACCAGCAGAGACAGGGGGCGGGAGACCCAGTACTTC
TRBJ1-4,TRBV7-9,.,.,CASSFLGGDEKLFF,TGTGCCAGCAGCTTTTTAGGGGGTGATGAAAAACTGTTTTTT
TRBJ2-6,TRBV5-1,.,.,CASSLGQIPISGANVLTF,TGCGCCAGCAGCTTGGGACAGATTCCCATCTCTGGGGCCAACGTCCTGACTTTC
TRBJ2-7,TRBV28,.,.,CASSLNQGGSEQYF,TGTGCCAGCAGTTTAAACCAGGGCGGTAGCGAGCAGTACTTC
TRBJ1-5,TRBV10-3,once,.,CAISVRGGADQPQHF,TGTGCCATCAGCGTCCGAGGGGGGGCGGATCAGCCCCAGCATTTT
TRBJ1-2,TRBV7-9,once,.,CASSVSGVGYTF,TGTGCCAGCAGCGTGTCAGGGGTTGGCTACACCTTC
TRBJ1-5,TRBV4-1,.,.,CASSQDPTNRNQPQHF,TGCGCCAGCAGCCAAGACCCTACCAACAGAAATCAGCCCCAGCATTTT
TRBJ2-3,TRBV11-1,.,.,CASSPLGPNTQYF,TGTGCCAGCAGCCCCCTCGGCCCTAATACGCAGTATTTT
TRBJ1-1,TRBV29-1,.,.,CSVVAGRVRNTEAFF,TGCAGCGTTGTGGCAGGTAGGGTGAGGAACACTGAAGCTTTCTTT
TRBJ1-5,TRBV6-1,few,TRBD1,CASSRQGNQPQHF,TGTGCCAGCAGTCGACAGGGAAATCAGCCCCAGCATTTT
TRBJ2-1,TRBV5-1,.,TRBD2,CASIELAGGGNNEQFF,TGCGCCAGCATCGAATTAGCGGGGGGAGGAAACAATGAGCAGTTCTTC
TRBJ1-6,TRBV6-6,.,.,CASRTWDTFDSPLHF,TGTGCCAGCAGGACTTGGGACACCTTCGATTCACCCCTCCACTTT
TRBJ2-7,TRBV5-1,.,.,CASSLDGETYEQYF,TGCGCCAGCAGCTTGGACGGGGAGACCTACGAGCAGTACTTC
TRBJ1-2,TRBV19,.,.,CASSIFPEPYGYTF,TGTGCCAGTAGTATTTTCCCAGAGCCTTATGGCTACACCTTC